This TCR beta chain was sequenced in a study of shared clonotypes between healthy human individuals. General study findings and limits: The diversity represented, both genetic and in exposure history, was limited by few donors.

Every subset had its genomic DNA shared out evenly among several immunoSEQ plates. Per the original methods: ImmunoSEQ sequences covered only the junction and lacked quality scores; filtering therefore differed. The assay was immunoSEQ multiplex PCR, and TCRdb's table has in-frame clones only and misses some. That table furnishes V, J and clone size, whereas the DNA furnished D and trimming. The sample has around 640,000 clones; about 96% are singletons. CD45RO-negative, CCR7-positively selected cells formed the naive CD8 fraction, excluding terminally differentiated effector memory CD45RA+ cells. Concerning this clone: What it binds is not known.

Germline V gene data show CDR1 as MGHRA and CDR2 as YSYEKL. Trimming took 1 base from V and 0 from J, leaving 10 bases between them. The CDR3 contains 15 residues. The clonotype comes from a woman in her 30s in good health. Sequencing was done on a sample of naive CD8+ T cells sorted from blood. V gene TRBV4-1 combines with J gene TRBJ2-7; D gene ambiguous. The CDR3 sequence: CASSQGAVSSYEQYF. The CDR3 DNA reads as TGCGCCAGCAGCCAAGGGGCAGTAAGCTCCTACGAGCAGTACTTC.